The subject of this entry is one T cell receptor (beta chain). Assay used: immunoSEQ multiplex PCR; TCRdb lists only in-frame clones, some missing. The sample carries 200,000 to 300,000 clones, approximately 86% recorded once. In assigning cohorts, the study relied on participant-reported clinical history. This specimen comes from a study of blood T cell repertoires in COVID-19. This sequence originates from a woman in her thirties or forties with acute COVID-19. The sample was PBMCs or T cells enriched from blood (not recorded which).

The CDR3 region is CASSGLAGGSAYEQYF. The CDR3 region has the DNA TGTGCCAGCAGCGGACTAGCGGGAGGGTCCGCCTACGAGCAGTACTTC. The chain employs TRBV2 and TRBJ2-7, with 15 bases that match TRBD2. J was trimmed by 2 bases and V by 6 bases; bases with no gene match: 5. This CDR3 spans 16 amino acids. Germline-derived CDR1 and CDR2 are SNHLY and FYNNEI. The variable domain in full, completed from reference TRBV2 and TRBJ2-7, reads EPEVTQTPSHQVTQMGQEVILRCVPISNHLYFYWYRQILGQKVEFLVSFYNNEISEKSEIFDDQFSVERPDGSNFTLKIRSTKLEDSAMYFCASSGLAGGSAYEQYFGPGTRLTVT.